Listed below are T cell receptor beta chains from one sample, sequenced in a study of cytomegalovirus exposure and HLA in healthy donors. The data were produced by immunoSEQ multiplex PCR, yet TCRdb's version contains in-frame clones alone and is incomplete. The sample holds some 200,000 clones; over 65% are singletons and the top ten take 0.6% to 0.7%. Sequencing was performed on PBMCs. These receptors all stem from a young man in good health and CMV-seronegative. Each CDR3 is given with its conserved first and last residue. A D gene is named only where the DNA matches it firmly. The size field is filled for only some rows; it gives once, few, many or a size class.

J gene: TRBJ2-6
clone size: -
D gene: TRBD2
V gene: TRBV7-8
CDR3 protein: CASSGHRTSGTSGANVLTF
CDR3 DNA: TGTGCCAGCAGTGGACACCGGACTAGCGGGACCTCTGGGGCCAACGTCCTGACTTTC

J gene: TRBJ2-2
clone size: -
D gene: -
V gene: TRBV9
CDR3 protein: CASSVAGGTGELFF
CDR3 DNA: TGTGCCAGCAGCGTAGCTGGAGGAACCGGGGAGCTGTTTTTT

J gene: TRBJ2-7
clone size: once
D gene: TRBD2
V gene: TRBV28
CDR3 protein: CASSFSGSNEQYF
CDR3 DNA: TGTGCCAGCAGCTTCAGCGGGAGCAACGAGCAGTACTTC

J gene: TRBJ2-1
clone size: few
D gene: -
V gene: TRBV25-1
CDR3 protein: CASSENSVGPTYNEQFF
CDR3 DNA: TGTGCCAGCAGTGAAAATTCAGTGGGCCCCACCTACAATGAGCAGTTCTTC

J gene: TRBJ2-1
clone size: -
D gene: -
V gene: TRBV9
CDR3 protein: CASSVEPTTGNEQFF
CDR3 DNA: TGTGCCAGCAGCGTAGAACCCACCACTGGCAATGAGCAGTTCTTC

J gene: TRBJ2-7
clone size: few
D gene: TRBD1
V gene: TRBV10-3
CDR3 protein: CAISETGQSYEQYF
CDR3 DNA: TGTGCCATCAGTGAGACGGGACAGAGCTACGAGCAGTACTTC

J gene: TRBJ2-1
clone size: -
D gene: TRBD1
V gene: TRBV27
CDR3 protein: CASSLIPPGQGGSEQFF
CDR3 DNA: TGTGCCAGCAGTTTAATCCCCCCGGGACAGGGAGGCAGTGAGCAGTTCTTC

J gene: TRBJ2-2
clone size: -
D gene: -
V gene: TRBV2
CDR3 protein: CAGGRDDYPGELFF
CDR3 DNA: TGTGCCGGGGGCAGGGATGATTATCCCGGGGAGCTGTTTTTT

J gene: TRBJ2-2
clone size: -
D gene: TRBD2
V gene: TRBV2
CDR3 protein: CASIGGSGTGELFF
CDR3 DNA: TGTGCCAGCATAGGCGGGAGTGGCACCGGGGAGCTGTTTTTT

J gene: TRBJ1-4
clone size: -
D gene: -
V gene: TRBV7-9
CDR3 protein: CASSSYNEKLFF
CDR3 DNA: TGTGCCAGCAGCTCGTATAATGAAAAACTGTTTTTT

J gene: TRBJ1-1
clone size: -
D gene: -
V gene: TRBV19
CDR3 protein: CASTSPRAEAFF
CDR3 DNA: TGTGCCAGTACCTCCCCACGAGCCGAAGCTTTCTTT

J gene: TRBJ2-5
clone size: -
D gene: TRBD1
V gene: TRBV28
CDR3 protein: CASRTGIFQETQYF
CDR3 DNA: TGTGCCAGCAGGACAGGGATATTCCAAGAGACCCAGTACTTC

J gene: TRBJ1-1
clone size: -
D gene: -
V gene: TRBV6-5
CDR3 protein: CASTPGPGIWEAFF
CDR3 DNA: TGTGCCAGCACCCCCGGCCCAGGGATATGGGAAGCTTTCTTT

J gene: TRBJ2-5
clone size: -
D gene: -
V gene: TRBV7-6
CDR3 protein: CASSLEGVGETQYF
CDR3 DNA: TGTGCCAGCAGCTTAGAGGGGGTTGGGGAGACCCAGTACTTC

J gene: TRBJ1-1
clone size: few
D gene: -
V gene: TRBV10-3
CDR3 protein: CATSQAINTEAFF
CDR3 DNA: TGTGCCACCTCACAGGCGATCAACACTGAAGCTTTCTTT

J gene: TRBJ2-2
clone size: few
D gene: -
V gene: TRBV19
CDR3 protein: CASSTAGARVGELFF
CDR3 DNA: TGTGCCAGTAGTACCGCCGGCGCGCGGGTCGGGGAGCTGTTTTTT

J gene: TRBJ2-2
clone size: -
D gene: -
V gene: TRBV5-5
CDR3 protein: CASSLAFGELFF
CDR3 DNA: TGTGCCAGCAGCTTGGCGTTCGGGGAGCTGTTTTTT

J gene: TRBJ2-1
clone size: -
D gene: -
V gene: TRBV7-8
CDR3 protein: CASSIHRDNEQFF
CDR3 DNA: TGTGCCAGCAGCATTCACAGGGACAATGAGCAGTTCTTC

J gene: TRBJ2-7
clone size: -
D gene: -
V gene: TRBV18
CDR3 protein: CASSMSFYHEQYF
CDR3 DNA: TGTGCCAGCTCCATGTCTTTCTATCACGAGCAGTACTTC

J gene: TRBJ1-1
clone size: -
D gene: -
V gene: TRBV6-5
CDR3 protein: CASRSTGFINPEAFF
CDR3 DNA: TGTGCCAGCAGAAGCACAGGGTTTATTAACCCTGAAGCTTTCTTT

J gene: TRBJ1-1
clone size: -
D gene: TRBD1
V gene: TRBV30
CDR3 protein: CAWSDRGLTEAFF
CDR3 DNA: TGTGCCTGGAGCGACAGGGGGCTCACTGAAGCTTTCTTT

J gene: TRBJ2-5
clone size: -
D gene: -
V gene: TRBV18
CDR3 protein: CASSPQDNKRETQYF
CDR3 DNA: TGTGCCAGCTCACCACAGGACAATAAACGAGAGACCCAGTACTTC

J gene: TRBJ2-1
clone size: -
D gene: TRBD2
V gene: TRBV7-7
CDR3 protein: CASSLDTSGIDEQFF
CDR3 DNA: TGTGCTAGCAGCTTAGATACTAGCGGGATCGATGAGCAGTTCTTC